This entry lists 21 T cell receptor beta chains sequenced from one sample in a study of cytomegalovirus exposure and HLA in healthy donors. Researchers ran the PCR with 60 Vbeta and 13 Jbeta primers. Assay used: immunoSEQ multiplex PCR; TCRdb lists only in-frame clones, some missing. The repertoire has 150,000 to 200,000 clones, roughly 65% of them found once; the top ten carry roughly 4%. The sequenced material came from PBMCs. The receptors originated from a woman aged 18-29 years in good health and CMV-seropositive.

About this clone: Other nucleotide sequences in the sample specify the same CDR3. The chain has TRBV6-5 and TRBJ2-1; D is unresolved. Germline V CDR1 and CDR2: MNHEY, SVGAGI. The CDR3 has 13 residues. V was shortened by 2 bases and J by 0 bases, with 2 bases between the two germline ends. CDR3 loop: CASSYLSYNEQFF. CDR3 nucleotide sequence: TGTGCCAGCAGTTACCTCTCCTACAATGAGCAGTTCTTC.

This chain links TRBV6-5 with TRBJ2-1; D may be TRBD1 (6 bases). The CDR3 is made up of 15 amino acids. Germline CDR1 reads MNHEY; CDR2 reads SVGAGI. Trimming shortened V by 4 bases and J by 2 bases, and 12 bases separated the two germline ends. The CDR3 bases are TGTGCCAGCAGTTCCCGGGACAAAGCCTACAATGAGCAGTTCTTC. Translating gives CASSSRDKAYNEQFF.

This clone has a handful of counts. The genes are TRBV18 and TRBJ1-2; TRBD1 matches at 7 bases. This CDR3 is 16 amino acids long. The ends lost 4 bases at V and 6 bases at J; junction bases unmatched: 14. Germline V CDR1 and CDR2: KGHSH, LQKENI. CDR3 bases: TGTGCCAGCTCACTTTCTCGAGGGGGCCGGGGTGATGGCTACACCTTC. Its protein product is CASSLSRGGRGDGYTF.

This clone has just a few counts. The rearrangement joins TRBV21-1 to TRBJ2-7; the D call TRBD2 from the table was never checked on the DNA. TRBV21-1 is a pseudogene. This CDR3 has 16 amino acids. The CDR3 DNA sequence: TGTGCCAGCAGCAACCGGGACTACCAAGACGACTACGAGCAGTACTTC. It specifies CASSNRDYQDDYEQYF.

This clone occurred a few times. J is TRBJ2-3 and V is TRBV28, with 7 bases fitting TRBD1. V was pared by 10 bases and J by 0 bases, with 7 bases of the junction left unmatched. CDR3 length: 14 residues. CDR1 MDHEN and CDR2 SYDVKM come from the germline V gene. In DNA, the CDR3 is TGTGCCACAGGACAGGCGACTAGCACAGATACGCAGTATTTT. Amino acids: CATGQATSTDTQYF.

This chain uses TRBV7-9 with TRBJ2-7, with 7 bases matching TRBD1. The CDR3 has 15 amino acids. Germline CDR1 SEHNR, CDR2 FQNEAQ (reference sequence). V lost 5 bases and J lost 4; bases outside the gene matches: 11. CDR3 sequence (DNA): TGTGCCAGCAGCATTTTCTGGGGACAGCAATACGAGCAGTACTTC. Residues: CASSIFWGQQYEQYF.

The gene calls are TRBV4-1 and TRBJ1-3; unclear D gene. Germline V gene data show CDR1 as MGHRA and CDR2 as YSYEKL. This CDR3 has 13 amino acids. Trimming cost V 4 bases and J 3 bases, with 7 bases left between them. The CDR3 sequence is CASSPRSGNTIYF. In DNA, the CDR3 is TGCGCCAGCAGCCCGCGTAGTGGAAACACCATATATTTT.

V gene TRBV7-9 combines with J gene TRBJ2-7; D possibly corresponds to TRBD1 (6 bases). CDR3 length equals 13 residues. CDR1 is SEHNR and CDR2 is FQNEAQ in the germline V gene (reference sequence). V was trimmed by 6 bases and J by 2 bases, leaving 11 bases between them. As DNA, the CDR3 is TGTGCCAGCAGACAGGACAGTACCTACGAGCAGTACTTC. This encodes CASRQDSTYEQYF.

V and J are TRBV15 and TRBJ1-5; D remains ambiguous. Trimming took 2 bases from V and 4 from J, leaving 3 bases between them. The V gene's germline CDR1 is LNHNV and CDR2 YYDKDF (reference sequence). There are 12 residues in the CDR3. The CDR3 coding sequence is TGTGCCACCAGCAGAATAAATCAGCCCCAGCATTTT. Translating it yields CATSRINQPQHF.

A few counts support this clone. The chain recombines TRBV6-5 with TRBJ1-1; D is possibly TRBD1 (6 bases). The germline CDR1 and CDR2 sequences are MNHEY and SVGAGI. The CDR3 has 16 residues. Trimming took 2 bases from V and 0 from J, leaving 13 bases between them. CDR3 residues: CASSYGGAAVNTEAFF. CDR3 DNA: TGTGCCAGCAGTTACGGGGGGGCAGCAGTGAACACTGAAGCTTTCTTT.

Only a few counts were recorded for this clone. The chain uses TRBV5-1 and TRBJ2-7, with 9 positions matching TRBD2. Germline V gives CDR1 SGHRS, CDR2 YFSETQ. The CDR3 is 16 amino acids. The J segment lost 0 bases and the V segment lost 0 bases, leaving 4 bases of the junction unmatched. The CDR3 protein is CASSLGTSGFSYEQYF. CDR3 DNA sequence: TGCGCCAGCAGCTTGGGAACTAGCGGGTTCTCCTACGAGCAGTACTTC.

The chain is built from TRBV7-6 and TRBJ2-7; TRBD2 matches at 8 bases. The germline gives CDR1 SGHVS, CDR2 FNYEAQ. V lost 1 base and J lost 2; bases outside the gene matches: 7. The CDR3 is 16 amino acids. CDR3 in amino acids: CASSLEGGSGAYEQYF. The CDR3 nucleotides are TGTGCCAGCAGCTTAGAAGGAGGTAGCGGGGCCTACGAGCAGTACTTC.

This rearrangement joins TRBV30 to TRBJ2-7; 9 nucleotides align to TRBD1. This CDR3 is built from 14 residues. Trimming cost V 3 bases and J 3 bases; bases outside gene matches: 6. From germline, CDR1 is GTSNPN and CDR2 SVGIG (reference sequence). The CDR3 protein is CAWSISGQGYEQYF. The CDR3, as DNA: TGTGCCTGGAGCATATCGGGACAGGGCTACGAGCAGTACTTC.

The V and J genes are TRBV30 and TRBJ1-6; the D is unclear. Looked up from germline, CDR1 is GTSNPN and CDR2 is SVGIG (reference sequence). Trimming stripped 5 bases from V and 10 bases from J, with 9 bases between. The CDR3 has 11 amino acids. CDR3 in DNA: TGTGCCTGGTCGGTCCTGTCACCCCTCCACTTT. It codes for CAWSVLSPLHF.

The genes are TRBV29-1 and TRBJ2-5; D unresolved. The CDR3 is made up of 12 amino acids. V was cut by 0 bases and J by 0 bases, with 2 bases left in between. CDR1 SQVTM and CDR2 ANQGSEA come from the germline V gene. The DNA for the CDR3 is TGCAGCGTTGAAGACAACCAAGAGACCCAGTACTTC. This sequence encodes CSVEDNQETQYF.

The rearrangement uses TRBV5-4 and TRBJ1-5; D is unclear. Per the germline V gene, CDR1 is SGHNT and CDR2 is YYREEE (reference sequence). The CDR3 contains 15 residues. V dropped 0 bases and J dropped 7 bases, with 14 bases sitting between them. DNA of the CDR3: TGTGCCAGCAGCTTGGCTCCCGACATAGGCCAGCCCCAGCATTTT. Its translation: CASSLAPDIGQPQHF.

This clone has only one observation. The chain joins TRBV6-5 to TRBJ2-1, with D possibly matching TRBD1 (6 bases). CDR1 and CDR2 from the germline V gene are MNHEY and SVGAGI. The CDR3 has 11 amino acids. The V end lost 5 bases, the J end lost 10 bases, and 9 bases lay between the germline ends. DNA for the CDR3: TGTGCCAGCAGTAAAGGGACAGAGCAGTTCTTC. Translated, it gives CASSKGTEQFF.

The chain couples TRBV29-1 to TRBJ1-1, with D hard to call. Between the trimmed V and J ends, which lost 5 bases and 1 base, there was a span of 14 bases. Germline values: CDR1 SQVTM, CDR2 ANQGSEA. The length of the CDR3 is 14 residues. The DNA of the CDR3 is TGCAGCGTTTCCGGGCTAGAGGGGAACACTGAAGCTTTCTTT. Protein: CSVSGLEGNTEAFF.

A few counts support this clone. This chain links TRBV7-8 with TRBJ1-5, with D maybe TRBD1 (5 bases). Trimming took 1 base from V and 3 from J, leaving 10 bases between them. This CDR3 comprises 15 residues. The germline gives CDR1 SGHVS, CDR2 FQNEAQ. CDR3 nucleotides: TGTGCCAGCAGCTTAGAGGGGAATGACAATCAGCCCCAGCATTTT. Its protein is CASSLEGNDNQPQHF.

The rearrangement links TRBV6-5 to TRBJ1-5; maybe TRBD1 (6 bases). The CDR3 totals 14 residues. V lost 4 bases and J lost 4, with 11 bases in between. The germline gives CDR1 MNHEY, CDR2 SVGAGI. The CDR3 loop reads CASSLTGINQPQHF. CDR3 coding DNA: TGTGCCAGCAGTTTAACAGGGATAAATCAGCCCCAGCATTTT.

The CDR3 sequence: CASSRSGGGVYGTQYF. DNA of the CDR3: TGTGCCAGCAGTCGTTCTGGCGGAGGGGTTTATGGGACCCAGTACTTC. V usage is TRBV27 and J usage is TRBJ2-5; perhaps TRBD2 as D (6 bases). Trimming took 5 bases from V and 7 from J, leaving 23 bases between them. CDR1 is MNHEY, CDR2 SMNVEV, per germline (reference sequence). The CDR3 has 16 residues.